Reported below is one T cell receptor (beta chain). Its binding antigen is unknown. Base qualities are missing; no much larger clone stands one base away. The sample belongs to a study of blood T cell repertoires in COVID-19 (dated by TCRdb to about 2020). Background for the entire study: Collaborator samples came from the United States, Italy and Spain and covered acute and convalescent phases of COVID-19. A de-identified subject ID, COVID-19 status, age in years and sex were almost always included in the sample metadata. Samples were obtained from the ongoing ImmuneRACE study (first 160 participants) and from over 1,000 subjects provided by 6 global collaborators. HLA class I and class II types, where available, came from metadata supplied by the sample provider rather than from assay-based typing. Deeply sampled blood TCRbeta repertoires from subjects exposed to, actively infected with, or recovered from COVID-19 were included in the dataset. The prospective study material was composed of cDNA or gDNA derived from T cells, B-cell-depleted T cells, or PBMCs. The repertoires were released in a freely available public database intended as a resource for research on the immune response to SARS-CoV-2.

Collaborating institutions collected whole blood in K2EDTA tubes following their own protocols. Collaborator samples were shipped for TCRbeta analysis as frozen whole blood, isolated PBMCs, or DNA extracted from either sample type. The immunoSEQ Assay, a bias-controlled multiplex PCR, was used to amplify TCRbeta CDR3 regions from genomic DNA. Under the source paper's analysis protocol: The number of nucleated cells in each sample was estimated from the amplification of reference gene primers within the assay. To quantify the absolute abundance of each unique TCRbeta CDR3 rearrangement, sequence reads were collapsed and filtered. For each sample, productive Simpson clonality was calculated as the square root of Simpson's diversity index over productive rearrangements. TCRdb took this table from immuneACCESS and kept in-frame rearrangements with V and J called. Such tables lack part of the clones; where checked against another copy, unresolved V genes explain under half of the gap, and the rest is unexplained. D and trimming were read from the DNA, whereas the V and J calls and clone size are those reported in that table. The sample includes 45,000 to 55,000 clones, with 70% to 90% observed a single time. Approximately 13% of the sample lies in the top ten.

General conclusions and limits of the study: How much clinical and demographic metadata was included differed by source and by participant, and the metadata was provided uncurated.

The CDR3 starts with the cysteine, ends with the phenylalanine, and has 13 residues. Here the CDR3 DNA is all that survives: 39 bases in frame from base 1. The junction carries 12 bases between V and J, which are trimmed by 5 bases and 5 bases respectively. CDR1 SNHLY and CDR2 FYNNEI were looked up in the germline V gene. Sequences were obtained from peripheral blood. The source is a man older than 75 with acute or convalescent COVID-19. Recombination joined TRBV2 with TRBJ1-2, with the D gene uncertain. The CDR3 sequence is CASSLQLPYGYTF. The nucleotides are TGTGCCAGCAGTCTACAGCTTCCGTATGGCTACACCTTC.